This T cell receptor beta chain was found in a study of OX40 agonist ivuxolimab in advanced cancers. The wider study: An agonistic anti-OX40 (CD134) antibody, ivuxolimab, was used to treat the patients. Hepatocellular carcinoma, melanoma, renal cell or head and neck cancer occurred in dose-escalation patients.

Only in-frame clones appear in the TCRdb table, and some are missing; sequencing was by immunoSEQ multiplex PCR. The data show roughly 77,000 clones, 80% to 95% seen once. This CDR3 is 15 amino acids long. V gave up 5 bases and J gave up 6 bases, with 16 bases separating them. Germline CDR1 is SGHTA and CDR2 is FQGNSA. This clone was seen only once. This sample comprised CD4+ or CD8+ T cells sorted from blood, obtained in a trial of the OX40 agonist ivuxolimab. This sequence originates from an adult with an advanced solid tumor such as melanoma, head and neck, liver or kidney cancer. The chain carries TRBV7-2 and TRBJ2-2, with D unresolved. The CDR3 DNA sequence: TGTGCCAGCAGCCTTATGCCAGGATCGGCCGGGGAGCTGTTTTTT. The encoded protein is CASSLMPGSAGELFF.